This T cell receptor beta chain is drawn from a study of OX40 agonist ivuxolimab in advanced cancers. On the study more broadly: Each dose-escalation patient presented with hepatocellular carcinoma, melanoma, renal cell or head and neck cancer.

The germline V gene encodes CDR1 MGHRA and CDR2 YSYEKL. CDR3 size: 20 residues. V gave up 1 base and J gave up 2 bases, with 21 bases separating them. This clone was observed a few times. Clones were sequenced by immunoSEQ multiplex PCR, and TCRdb holds only the in-frame ones, with some missing. The table includes about 79,000 clones, 80% to 95% detected once. The clonotype originates from an adult with an advanced solid tumor such as melanoma, head and neck, liver or kidney cancer. Sequenced here: CD4+ or CD8+ T cells sorted from blood, sampled in a trial of the OX40 agonist ivuxolimab. The J gene is TRBJ1-6, the V gene TRBV4-1; D call uncertain. In nucleotides, the CDR3 is TGCGCCAGCAGCCAAGGGTTCAGTCCAGCCTTGAGCGCCTATAATTCACCCCTCCACTTT. As protein: CASSQGFSPALSAYNSPLHF.